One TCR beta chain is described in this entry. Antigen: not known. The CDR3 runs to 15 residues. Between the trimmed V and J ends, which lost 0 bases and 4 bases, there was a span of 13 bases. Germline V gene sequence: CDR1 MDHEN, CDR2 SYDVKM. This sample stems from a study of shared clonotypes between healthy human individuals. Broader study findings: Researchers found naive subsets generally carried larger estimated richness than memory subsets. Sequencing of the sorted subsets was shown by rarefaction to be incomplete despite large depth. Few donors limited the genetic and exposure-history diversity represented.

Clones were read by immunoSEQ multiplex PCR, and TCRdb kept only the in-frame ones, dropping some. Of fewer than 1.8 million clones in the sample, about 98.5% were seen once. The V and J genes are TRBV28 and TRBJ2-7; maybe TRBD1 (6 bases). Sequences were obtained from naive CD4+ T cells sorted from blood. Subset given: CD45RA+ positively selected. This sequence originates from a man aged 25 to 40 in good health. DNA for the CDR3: TGTGCCAGCAGTTTATGGGGGACATTCGGATACGAGCAGTACTTC. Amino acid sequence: CASSLWGTFGYEQYF.